Below are 5 T cell receptor beta chains sequenced from a single sample in a study of beta chain features in type 1 diabetes. TCRB transcripts that were expressed got sequenced, as all of the isolated RNA had been reverse transcribed. The table came from immunoSEQ multiplex PCR; TCRdb's copy has only in-frame clones and leaves some out. The profile covers under 400,000 clones, with around 13% appearing a single time and 0.017% taken by the ten largest. Material for sequencing was naive CD4+ T cells from blood. The receptor source for this set is a man aged 18 to 29 in good health.

The CDR3 DNA is TGTGCCAGCAGCAGGGACATCCATCAGCCCCAGCATTTT. Residues: CASSRDIHQPQHF. The V gene is TRBV21-1, the J gene TRBJ1-5; the DNA was not used to check the table's D call, TRBD1. TRBV21-1 counts as a pseudogene. The CDR3 consists of 13 residues.

This clone was counted a few times. The chain recombines TRBV6-4 with TRBJ2-7; 9 nucleotides agree with TRBD1. V was clipped by 5 bases and J by 3 bases; unmatched bases: 8. The CDR3 loop spans 15 amino acids. Germline V gives CDR1 MRHNA, CDR2 SNTAGT. Here the CDR3 DNA reads TGTGCCAGCAGTCCGCTACCGGGACAGGGCTACGAGCAGTACTTC. Protein: CASSPLPGQGYEQYF.

V usage is TRBV27 and J usage is TRBJ2-3; 12 nucleotides agree with TRBD2. Losses at the gene ends were 10 bases for V and 2 bases for J; bases not matched to a gene: 4. Per the germline V gene, CDR1 is MNHEY and CDR2 is SMNVEV (reference sequence). There are 14 residues in the CDR3. This CDR3 reads CATGLAGNTDTQYF. The CDR3 DNA reads as TGTGCCACCGGACTAGCGGGGAACACAGATACGCAGTATTTT.

The CDR3, as DNA: TGCGCCAGCAAGCAGGGGGCTATGAACACTGAAGCTTTCTTT. Protein product: CASKQGAMNTEAFF. The J gene is TRBJ1-1, the V gene TRBV5-1; 8 bases line up with TRBD1. Germline CDR1 and CDR2: SGHRS and YFSETQ. The CDR3 loop spans 14 amino acids. The trim removed 6 bases at V and 0 bases at J, leaving 4 bases unmatched.

This rearrangement joins TRBV4-1 to TRBJ1-6; D gene ambiguous. CDR1 and CDR2 (germline): MGHRA, YSYEKL. V lost 1 base and J lost 0, with 7 bases in between. This CDR3 has 16 amino acids. The CDR3 DNA reads as TGCGCCAGCAGCCAAGTGGCCAGCTCCTATAATTCACCCCTCCACTTT. Translating gives CASSQVASSYNSPLHF.